These T cell receptor beta chains were read from a single sample in a study of identical twins. MiXCR, run by TCRdb on the 5' RACE reads, gives a single entry per CDR3 protein. Of about 100,000 distinct CDR3 sequences in the sample, 5.9% were seen once. Sequenced material: memory T cells sorted from blood. The receptors originated from a woman between 50 and 59 years old in good health. Each CDR3 is given with its conserved first and last residue.

V gene: TRBV5-6
CDR3 protein: CASTLSGSPADTQYF

V gene: TRBV5-1
CDR3 protein: CATSSALGGEQFF

V gene: TRBV20-1
CDR3 protein: CSASSRDRIRDTQYF

V gene: TRBV2
CDR3 protein: CASTEAVEAFF

V gene: TRBV24-1
CDR3 protein: CATSDVAGEDNEQFF

V gene: TRBV19
CDR3 protein: CASRIGAGYTF

V gene: TRBV25-1
CDR3 protein: CASRVPDRDGTQYF

V gene: TRBV2
CDR3 protein: CASIKDRTRGVTEAFF

V gene: TRBV4-2
CDR3 protein: CASSQEGQGDNEQFF

V gene: TRBV5-1
CDR3 protein: CASSLTGTVRTNEQFF

V gene: TRBV3-1
CDR3 protein: CASSQRGGGLYNEQFF

V gene: TRBV10-3
CDR3 protein: CAIRETDTQYF

V gene: TRBV5-1
CDR3 protein: CASSLVAGEGGSPLHF

V gene: TRBV19
CDR3 protein: CASSTIAGAFFEQFF

V gene: TRBV6-1
CDR3 protein: CASSLRGPSGNTIYF

V gene: TRBV5-4
CDR3 protein: CASSWGQGSYNEQFF

V gene: TRBV5-6
CDR3 protein: CASSQEDRSSPLHF

V gene: TRBV6-1
CDR3 protein: CAANPGQRIYGYTF